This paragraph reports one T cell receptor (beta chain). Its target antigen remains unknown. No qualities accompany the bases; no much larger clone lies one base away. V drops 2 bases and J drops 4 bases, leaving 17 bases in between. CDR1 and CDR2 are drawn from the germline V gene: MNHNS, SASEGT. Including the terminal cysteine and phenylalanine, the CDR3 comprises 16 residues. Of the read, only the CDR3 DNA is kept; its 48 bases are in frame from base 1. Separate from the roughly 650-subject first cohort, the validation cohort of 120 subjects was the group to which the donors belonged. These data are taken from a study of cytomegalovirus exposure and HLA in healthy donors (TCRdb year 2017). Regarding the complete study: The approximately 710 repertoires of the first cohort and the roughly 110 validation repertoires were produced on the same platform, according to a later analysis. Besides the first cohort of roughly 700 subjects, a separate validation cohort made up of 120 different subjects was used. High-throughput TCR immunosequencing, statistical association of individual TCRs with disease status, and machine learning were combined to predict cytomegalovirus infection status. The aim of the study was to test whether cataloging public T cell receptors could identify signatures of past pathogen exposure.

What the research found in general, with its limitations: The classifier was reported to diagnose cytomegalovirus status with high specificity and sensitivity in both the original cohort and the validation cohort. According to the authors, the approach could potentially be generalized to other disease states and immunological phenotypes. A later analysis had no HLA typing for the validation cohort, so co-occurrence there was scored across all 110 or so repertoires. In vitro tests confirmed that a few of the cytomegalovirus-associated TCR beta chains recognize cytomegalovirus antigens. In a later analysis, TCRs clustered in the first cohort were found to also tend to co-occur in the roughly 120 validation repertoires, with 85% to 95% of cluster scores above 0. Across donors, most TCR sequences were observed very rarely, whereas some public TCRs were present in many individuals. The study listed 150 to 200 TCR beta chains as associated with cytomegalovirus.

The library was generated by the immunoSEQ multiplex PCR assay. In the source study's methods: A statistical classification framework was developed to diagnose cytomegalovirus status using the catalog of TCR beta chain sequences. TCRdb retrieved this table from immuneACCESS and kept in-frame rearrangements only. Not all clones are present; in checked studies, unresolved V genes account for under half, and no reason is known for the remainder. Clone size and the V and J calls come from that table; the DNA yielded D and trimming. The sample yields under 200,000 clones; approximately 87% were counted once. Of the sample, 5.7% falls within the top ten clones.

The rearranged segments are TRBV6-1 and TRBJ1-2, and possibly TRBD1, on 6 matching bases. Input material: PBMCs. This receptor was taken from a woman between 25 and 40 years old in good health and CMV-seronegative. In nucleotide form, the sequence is TGTGCCAGCAGTGAATCTTCAGGGGCGATTGCCTATGGCTACACCTTC. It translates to CASSESSGAIAYGYTF.